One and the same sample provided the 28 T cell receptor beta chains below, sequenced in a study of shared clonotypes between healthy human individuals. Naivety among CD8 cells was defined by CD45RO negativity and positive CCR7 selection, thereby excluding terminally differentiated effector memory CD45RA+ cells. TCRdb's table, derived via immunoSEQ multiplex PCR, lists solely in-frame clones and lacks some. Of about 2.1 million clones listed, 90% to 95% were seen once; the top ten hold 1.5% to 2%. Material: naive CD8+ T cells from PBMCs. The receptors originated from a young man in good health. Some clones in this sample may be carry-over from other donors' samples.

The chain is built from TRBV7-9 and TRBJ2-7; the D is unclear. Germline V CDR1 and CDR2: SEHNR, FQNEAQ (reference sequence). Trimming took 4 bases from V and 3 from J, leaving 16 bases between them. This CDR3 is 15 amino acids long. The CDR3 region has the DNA TGTGCCAGCAGCTACGACGCTTTTGTCCTCTACGAGCAGTACTTC. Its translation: CASSYDAFVLYEQYF.

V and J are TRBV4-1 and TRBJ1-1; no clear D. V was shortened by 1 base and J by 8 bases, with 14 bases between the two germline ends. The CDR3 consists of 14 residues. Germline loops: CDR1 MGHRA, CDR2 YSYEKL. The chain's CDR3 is CASSQASRWEEAFF. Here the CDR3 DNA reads TGCGCCAGCAGCCAAGCCTCTCGGTGGGAGGAAGCTTTCTTT.

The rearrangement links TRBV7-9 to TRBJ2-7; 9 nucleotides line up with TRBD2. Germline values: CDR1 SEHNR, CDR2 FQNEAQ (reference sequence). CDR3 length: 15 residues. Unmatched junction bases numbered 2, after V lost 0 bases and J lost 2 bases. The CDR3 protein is CASSLAVAGAYEQYF. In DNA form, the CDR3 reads TGTGCCAGCAGCTTAGCGGTAGCGGGGGCCTACGAGCAGTACTTC.

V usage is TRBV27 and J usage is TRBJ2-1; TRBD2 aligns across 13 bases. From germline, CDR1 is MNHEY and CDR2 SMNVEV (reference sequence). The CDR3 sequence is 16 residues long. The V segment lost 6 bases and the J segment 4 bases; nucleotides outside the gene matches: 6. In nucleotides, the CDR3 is TGTGCCAGCAGCAAACCGGGACTAGCGGGGTACAATGAGCAGTTCTTC. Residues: CASSKPGLAGYNEQFF.

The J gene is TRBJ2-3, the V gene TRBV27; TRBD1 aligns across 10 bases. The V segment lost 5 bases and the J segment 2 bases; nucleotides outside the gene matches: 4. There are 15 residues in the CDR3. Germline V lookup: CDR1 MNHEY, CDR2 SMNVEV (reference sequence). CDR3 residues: CASSIGTGATDTQYF. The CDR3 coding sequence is TGTGCCAGCAGTATTGGGACAGGGGCCACAGATACGCAGTATTTT.

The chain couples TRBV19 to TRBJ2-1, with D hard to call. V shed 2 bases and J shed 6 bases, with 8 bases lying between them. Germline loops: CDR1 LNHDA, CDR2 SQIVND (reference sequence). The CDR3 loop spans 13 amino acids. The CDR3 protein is CASSISGPNEQFF. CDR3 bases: TGTGCCAGTAGTATAAGTGGGCCCAATGAGCAGTTCTTC.

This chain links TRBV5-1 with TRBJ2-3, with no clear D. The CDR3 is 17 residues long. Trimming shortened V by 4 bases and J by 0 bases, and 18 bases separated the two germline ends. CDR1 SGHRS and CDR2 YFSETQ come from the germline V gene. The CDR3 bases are TGCGCCAGCAGCCCGCCCTCGGTGGCCTTCAGCACAGATACGCAGTATTTT. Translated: CASSPPSVAFSTDTQYF. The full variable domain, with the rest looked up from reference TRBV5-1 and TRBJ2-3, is KAGVTQTPRYLIKTRGQQVTLSCSPISGHRSVSWYQQTPGQGLQFLFEYFSETQRNKGNFPGRFSGRQFSNSRSEMNVSTLELGDSALYLCASSPPSVAFSTDTQYFGPGTRLTVL.

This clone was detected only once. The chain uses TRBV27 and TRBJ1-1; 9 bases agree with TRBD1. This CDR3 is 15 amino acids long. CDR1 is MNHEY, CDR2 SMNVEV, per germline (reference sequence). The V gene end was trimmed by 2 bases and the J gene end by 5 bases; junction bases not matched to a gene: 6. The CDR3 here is CASSLGRTGVTEAFF. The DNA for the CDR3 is TGTGCCAGCAGTTTAGGGAGGACAGGGGTGACTGAAGCTTTCTTT.

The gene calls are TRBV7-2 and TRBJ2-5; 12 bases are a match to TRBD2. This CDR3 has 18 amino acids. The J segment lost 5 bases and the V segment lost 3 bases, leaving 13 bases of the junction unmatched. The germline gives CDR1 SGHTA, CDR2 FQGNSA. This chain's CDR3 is CASSFRGLAGHNRETQYF. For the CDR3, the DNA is TGTGCCAGCAGCTTCCGAGGACTAGCGGGACACAACCGTGAGACCCAGTACTTC. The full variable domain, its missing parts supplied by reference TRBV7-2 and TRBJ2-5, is GAGVSQSPSNKVTEKGKDVELRCDPISGHTALYWYRQSLGQGLEFLIYFQGNSAPDKSGLPSDRFSAERTGGSVSTLTIQRTQQEDSAVYLCASSFRGLAGHNRETQYFGPGTRLLVL.

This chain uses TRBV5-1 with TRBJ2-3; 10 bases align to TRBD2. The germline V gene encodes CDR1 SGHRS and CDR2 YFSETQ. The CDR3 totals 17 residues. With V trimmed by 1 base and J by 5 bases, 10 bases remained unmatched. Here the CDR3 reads CASSLTSGKRFGDTQYF. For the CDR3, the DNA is TGCGCCAGCAGCTTGACTAGCGGGAAGCGATTTGGAGATACGCAGTATTTT. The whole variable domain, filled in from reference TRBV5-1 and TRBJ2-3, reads KAGVTQTPRYLIKTRGQQVTLSCSPISGHRSVSWYQQTPGQGLQFLFEYFSETQRNKGNFPGRFSGRQFSNSRSEMNVSTLELGDSALYLCASSLTSGKRFGDTQYFGPGTRLTVL.

CDR3 DNA sequence: TGTGCCAGCAGCGTAGCTACGGGCCTGGGGAACACCGGGGAGCTGTTTTTT. It yields the protein CASSVATGLGNTGELFF. The chain uses TRBV9 and TRBJ2-2, with D uncertain. V was pared by 0 bases and J by 1 base, with 13 bases between. This CDR3 is 17 amino acids long. Germline V gene lookup returns CDR1 SGDLS and CDR2 YYNGEE.

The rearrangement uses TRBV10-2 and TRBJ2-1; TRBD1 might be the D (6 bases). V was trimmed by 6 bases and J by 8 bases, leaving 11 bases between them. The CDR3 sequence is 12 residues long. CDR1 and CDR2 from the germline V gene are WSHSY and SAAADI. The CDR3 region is CASRDRLHEQFF. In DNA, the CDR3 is TGCGCCAGCAGAGACAGGCTCCATGAGCAGTTCTTC.

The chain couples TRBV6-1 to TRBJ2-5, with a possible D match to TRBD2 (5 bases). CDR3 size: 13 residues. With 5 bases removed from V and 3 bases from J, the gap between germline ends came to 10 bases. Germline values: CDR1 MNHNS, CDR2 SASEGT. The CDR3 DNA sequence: TGTGCCAGCAGTTGGACTTTCAAAGAGACCCAGTACTTC. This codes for CASSWTFKETQYF.

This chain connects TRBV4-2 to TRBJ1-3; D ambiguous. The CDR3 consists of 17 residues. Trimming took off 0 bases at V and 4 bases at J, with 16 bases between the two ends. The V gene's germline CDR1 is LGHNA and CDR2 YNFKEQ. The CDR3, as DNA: TGTGCCAGCAGCCAAGAAGGACCGGCCACGAGGGGAAACACCATATATTTT. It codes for CASSQEGPATRGNTIYF.

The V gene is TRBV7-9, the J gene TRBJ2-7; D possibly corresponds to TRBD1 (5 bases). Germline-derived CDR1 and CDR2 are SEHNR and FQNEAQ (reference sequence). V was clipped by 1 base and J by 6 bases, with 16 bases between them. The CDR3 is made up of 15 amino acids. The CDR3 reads CASSLEGGAGAEQYF. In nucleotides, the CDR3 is TGTGCCAGCAGCTTAGAGGGCGGCGCTGGGGCCGAGCAGTACTTC.

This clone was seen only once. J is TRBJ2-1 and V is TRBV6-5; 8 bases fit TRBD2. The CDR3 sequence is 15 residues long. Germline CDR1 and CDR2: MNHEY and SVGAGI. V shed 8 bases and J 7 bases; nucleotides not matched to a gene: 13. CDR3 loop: CASGTGLATSNEQFF. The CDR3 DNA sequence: TGTGCCAGCGGGACCGGACTAGCAACCTCTAATGAGCAGTTCTTC.

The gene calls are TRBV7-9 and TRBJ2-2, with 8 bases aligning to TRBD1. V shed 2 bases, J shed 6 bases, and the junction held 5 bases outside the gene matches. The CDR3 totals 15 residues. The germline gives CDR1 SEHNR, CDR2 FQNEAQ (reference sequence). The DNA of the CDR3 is TGTGCCAGCAGCTTAAGGGACAGGCTCTCCGGGGAGCTGTTTTTT. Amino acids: CASSLRDRLSGELFF.

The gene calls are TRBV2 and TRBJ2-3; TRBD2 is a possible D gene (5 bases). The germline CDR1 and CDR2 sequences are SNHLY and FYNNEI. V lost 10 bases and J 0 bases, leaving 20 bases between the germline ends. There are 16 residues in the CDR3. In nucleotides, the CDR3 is TGTGCCAACGACAAGGTGGAGAGGACTAGCACAGATACGCAGTATTTT. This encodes CANDKVERTSTDTQYF. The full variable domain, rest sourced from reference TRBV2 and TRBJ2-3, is EPEVTQTPSHQVTQMGQEVILRCVPISNHLYFYWYRQILGQKVEFLVSFYNNEISEKSEIFDDQFSVERPDGSNFTLKIRSTKLEDSAMYFCANDKVERTSTDTQYFGPGTRLTVL.

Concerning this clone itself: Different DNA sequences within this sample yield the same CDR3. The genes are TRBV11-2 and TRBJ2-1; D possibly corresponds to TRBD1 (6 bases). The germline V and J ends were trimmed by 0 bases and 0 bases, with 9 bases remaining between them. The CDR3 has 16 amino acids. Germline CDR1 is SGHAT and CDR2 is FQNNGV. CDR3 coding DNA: TGTGCCAGCAGCTTAGATACAGGGAGCTCCTACAATGAGCAGTTCTTC. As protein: CASSLDTGSSYNEQFF.

The CDR3 coding sequence is TGTGCCAGCAGCATGTCAGGCCATTATGGCTACACCTTC. Amino acid sequence: CASSMSGHYGYTF. The V call is TRBV28, the J call TRBJ1-2; no definite D call. This CDR3 contains 13 residues. Germline V gene lookup returns CDR1 MDHEN and CDR2 SYDVKM. V was cut by 6 bases and J by 5 bases, with 13 bases left in between.

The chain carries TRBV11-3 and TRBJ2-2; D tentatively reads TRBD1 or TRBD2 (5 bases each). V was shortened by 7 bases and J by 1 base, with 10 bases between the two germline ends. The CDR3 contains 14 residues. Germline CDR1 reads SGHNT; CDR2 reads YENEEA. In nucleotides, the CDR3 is TGTGCCAGCAAGGGACCCGAGAACACCGGGGAGCTGTTTTTT. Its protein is CASKGPENTGELFF.

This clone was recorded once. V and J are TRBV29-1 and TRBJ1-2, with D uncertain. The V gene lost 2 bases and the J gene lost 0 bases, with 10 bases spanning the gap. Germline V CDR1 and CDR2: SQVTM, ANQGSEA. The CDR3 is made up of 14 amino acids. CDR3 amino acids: CSVEFWGSNYGYTF. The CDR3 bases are TGCAGCGTTGAATTTTGGGGATCTAACTATGGCTACACCTTC.

Here the CDR3 reads CASKSQGTSNQPQHF. Written as DNA, the CDR3 is TGTGCCAGCAAATCACAGGGGACAAGCAATCAGCCCCAGCATTTT. The chain carries TRBV28 and TRBJ1-5; TRBD1 aligns across 7 bases. Germline-derived CDR1 and CDR2 are MDHEN and SYDVKM. With V trimmed by 7 bases and J by 1 base, 7 bases remained unmatched. The CDR3 runs to 15 residues.

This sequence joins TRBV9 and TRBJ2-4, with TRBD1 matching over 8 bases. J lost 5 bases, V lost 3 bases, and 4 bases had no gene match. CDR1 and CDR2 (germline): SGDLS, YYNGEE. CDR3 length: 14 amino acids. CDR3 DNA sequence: TGTGCCAGCAGCGGGAAGGACAGGGAAAACATTCAGTACTTC. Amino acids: CASSGKDRENIQYF. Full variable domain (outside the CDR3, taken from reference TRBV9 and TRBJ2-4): DSGVTQTPKHLITATGQRVTLRCSPRSGDLSVYWYQQSLDQGLQFLIQYYNGEERAKGNILERFSAQQFPDLHSELNLSSLELGDSALYFCASSGKDRENIQYFGAGTRLSVL.

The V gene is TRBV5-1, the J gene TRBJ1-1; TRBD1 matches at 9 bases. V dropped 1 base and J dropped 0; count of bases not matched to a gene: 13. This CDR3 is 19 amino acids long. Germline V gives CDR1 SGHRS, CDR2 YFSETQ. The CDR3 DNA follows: TGCGCCAGCAGCTTGCCCCTCTGCGGGACAGGGAAGGTGAACACTGAAGCTTTCTTT. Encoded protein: CASSLPLCGTGKVNTEAFF.

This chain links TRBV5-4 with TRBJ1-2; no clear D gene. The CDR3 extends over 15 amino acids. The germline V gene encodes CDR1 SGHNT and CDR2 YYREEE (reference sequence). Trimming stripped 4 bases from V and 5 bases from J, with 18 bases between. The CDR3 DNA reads TGTGCCAGCAGCCTAACGGAGGTGCTGACTTATGGCTACACCTTC. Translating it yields CASSLTEVLTYGYTF.

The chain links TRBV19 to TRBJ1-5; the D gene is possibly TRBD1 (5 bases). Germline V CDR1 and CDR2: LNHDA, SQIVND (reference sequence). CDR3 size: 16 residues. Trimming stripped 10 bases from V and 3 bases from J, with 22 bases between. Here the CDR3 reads CATKPRALGVNQPQHF. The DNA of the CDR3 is TGTGCCACCAAACCCAGGGCGCTGGGCGTCAATCAGCCCCAGCATTTT. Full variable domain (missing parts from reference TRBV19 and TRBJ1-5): DGGITQSPKYLFRKEGQNVTLSCEQNLNHDAMYWYRQDPGQGLRLIYYSQIVNDFQKGDIAEGYSVSREKKESFPLTVTSAQKNPTAFYLCATKPRALGVNQPQHFGDGTRLSIL.

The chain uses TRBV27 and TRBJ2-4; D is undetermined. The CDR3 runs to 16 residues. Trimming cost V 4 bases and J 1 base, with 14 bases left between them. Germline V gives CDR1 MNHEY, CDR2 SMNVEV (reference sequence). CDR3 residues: CASSSAPRSAKNIQYF. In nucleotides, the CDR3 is TGTGCCAGCAGTTCAGCTCCTCGGAGCGCCAAAAACATTCAGTACTTC.